This TCR beta chain was obtained from a study of CD8+CD57+ T cells in acquired aplastic anemia. Overall study: Sorted CD4+ and CD8+ cells yielded DNA averaging around 3 ug.

Selection for sequencing was limited to patients who had shown CD8+CD57+ cell expansion by flow cytometry. All patients were therapy-naive when blood was sampled. There are a few counts of this clonotype. Antigen unknown. Using genomic DNA as the template, TCR beta VDJ and CDR3 profiling was carried out. Each CDR3 protein gets one entry after TCRdb re-called the reads with MiXCR. The sample lists about 470,000 distinct CDR3 sequences, about a third occurring once. Whole-study findings and limits: Patients had twenty-nine CD8+ CDR3 sequences in common with controls (the shared set). Patients and controls had CD8+ Simpson's diversity values that were not significantly distinct.

CDR1 is SGHDN, CDR2 FVKESK, per germline. This CDR3 spans 15 amino acids. V shed 4 bases and J shed 0 bases, with 9 bases lying between them. Sequenced input: sorted CD4+, CD8+, or CD8+CD57+ T cells (not recorded which) from PBMCs. The source of this sequence is a human donor with aplastic anemia. The chain has TRBV14 and TRBJ2-2, with D maybe TRBD2 (5 bases). The CDR3 here is CASSRTRTNTGELFF. DNA for the CDR3: TGTGCCAGCAGCCGTACTAGGACGAACACCGGGGAGCTGTTTTTT.